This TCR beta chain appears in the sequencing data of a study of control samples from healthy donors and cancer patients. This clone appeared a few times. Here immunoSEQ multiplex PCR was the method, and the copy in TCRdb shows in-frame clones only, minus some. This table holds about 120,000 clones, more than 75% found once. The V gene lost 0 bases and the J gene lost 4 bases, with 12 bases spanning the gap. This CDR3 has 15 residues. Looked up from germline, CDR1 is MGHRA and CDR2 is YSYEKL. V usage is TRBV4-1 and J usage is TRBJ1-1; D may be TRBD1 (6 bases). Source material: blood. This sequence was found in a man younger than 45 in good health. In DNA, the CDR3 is TGCGCCAGCAGCCAAGAAGGCAGGGGCGGCACTGAAGCTTTCTTT. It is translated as CASSQEGRGGTEAFF.